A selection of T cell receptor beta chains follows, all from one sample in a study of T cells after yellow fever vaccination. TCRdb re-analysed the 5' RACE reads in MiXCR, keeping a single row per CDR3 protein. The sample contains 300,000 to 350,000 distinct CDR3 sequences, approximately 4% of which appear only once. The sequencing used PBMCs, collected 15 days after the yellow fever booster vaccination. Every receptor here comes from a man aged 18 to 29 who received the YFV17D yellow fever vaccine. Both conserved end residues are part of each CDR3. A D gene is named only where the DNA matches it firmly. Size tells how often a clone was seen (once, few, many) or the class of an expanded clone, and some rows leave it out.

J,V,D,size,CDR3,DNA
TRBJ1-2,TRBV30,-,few,CAWRGRKPFTGGYTF,TGTGCCTGGAGGGGCCGTAAACCCTTCACGGGCGGCTACACCTTC
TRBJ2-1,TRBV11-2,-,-,CASSLDGDPYNEQFF,TGTGCCAGCAGCTTAGACGGTGACCCCTACAATGAGCAGTTCTTC
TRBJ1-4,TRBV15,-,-,CATSTQGNEKLFF,TGTGCCACCAGCACCCAGGGAAATGAAAAACTGTTTTTT
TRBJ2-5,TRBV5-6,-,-,CASSLSVGTTLQETQYF,TGTGCCAGCAGCTTGAGCGTGGGGACGACCCTTCAAGAGACCCAGTACTTC
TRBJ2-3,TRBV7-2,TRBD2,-,CASSLGLARSGTQYF,TGTGCCAGCAGCCTGGGACTAGCGCGATCTGGGACGCAGTATTTT
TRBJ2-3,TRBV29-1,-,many,CSVREGADTQYF,TGCAGCGTTCGAGAGGGTGCAGATACGCAGTATTTT
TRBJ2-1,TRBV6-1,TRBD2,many,CASSLSGGSYNEQFF,TGTGCCAGCAGTCTTAGCGGGGGCTCCTACAATGAGCAGTTCTTC
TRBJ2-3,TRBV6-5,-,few,CASSYSAFLDSTDTQYF,TGTGCCAGCAGTTACTCGGCATTTCTGGACAGCACAGATACGCAGTATTTT
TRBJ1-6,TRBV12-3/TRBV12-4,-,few,CASRANTLSPLHF,TGTGCCAGCAGGGCAAACACGTTATCACCCCTCCACTTT
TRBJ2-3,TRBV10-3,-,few,CAISESGPVTDTQYF,TGTGCCATCAGTGAGTCGGGCCCCGTCACAGATACGCAGTATTTT
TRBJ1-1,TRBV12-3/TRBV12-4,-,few,CASSFPGLMNTEAFF,TGTGCCAGCAGTTTCCCGGGACTTATGAACACTGAAGCTTTCTTT
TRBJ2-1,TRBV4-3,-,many,CASSQVSPEGEQFF,TGCGCCAGCAGCCAAGTAAGTCCGGAAGGTGAGCAGTTCTTC
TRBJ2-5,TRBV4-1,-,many,CASSRVWGVRGTQYF,TGCGCCAGCAGCCGAGTCTGGGGGGTTCGAGGGACCCAGTACTTC
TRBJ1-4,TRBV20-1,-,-,CSARESVEKLFF,TGCAGTGCTAGAGAGTCGGTCGAAAAACTGTTTTTT
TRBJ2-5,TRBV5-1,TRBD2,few,CASSTNGGYQETQYF,TGCGCCAGCAGCACCAACGGGGGGTACCAAGAGACCCAGTACTTC
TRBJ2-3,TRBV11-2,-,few,CASSHHTQYF,TGTGCCAGCAGCCACCATACGCAGTATTTT
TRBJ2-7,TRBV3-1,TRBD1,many,CASSQWRDRVFGSYEQYF,TGTGCCAGCAGCCAATGGCGGGACAGGGTTTTCGGCTCCTACGAGCAGTACTTC
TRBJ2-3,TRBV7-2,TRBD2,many,CASSPWTSGDTQYF,TGTGCCAGCAGCCCCTGGACTAGCGGGGATACGCAGTATTTT
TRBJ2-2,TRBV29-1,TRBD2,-,CSVRGGLNTGELFF,TGCAGCGTTCGCGGGGGGCTGAACACCGGGGAGCTGTTTTTT
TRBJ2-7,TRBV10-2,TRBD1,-,CASSWTGSPEQYF,TGCGCCAGCAGTTGGACAGGGTCCCCCGAGCAGTACTTC
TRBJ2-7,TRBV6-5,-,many,CASSYSRATYEQYF,TGTGCCAGCAGTTACTCGAGGGCAACCTACGAGCAGTACTTC
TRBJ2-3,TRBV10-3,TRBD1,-,CASGGTGVSDTQYF,TGTGCCAGCGGCGGGACAGGGGTTTCAGATACGCAGTATTTT
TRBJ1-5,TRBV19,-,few,CASSTDRQALYSIGGQPQHF,TGTGCCAGTAGTACCGACCGACAGGCGTTGTATAGCATAGGCGGTCAGCCCCAGCATTTT
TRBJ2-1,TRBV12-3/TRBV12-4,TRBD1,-,CASSWGQVNNEQFF,TGTGCCAGCAGCTGGGGACAGGTTAACAATGAGCAGTTCTTC
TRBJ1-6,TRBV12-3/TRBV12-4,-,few,CASSLQASSYNSPLHF,TGTGCCAGCAGTTTGCAGGCTAGCTCCTATAATTCACCCCTCCACTTT
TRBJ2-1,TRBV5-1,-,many,CASRPPGTRYNEQFF,TGCGCCAGCCGTCCCCCCGGGACAAGGTACAATGAGCAGTTCTTC
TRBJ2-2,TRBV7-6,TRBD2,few,CASSRNRGGPGELFF,TGTGCCAGCAGCCGTAATCGGGGGGGCCCCGGGGAGCTGTTTTTT
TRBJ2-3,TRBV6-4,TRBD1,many,CASSWTGSADTQYF,TGTGCCAGCAGTTGGACAGGGTCGGCAGATACGCAGTATTTT
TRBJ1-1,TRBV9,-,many,CASKPGVANTEAFF,TGTGCCAGCAAACCTGGGGTTGCGAACACTGAAGCTTTCTTT
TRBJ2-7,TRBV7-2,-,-,CASSLTSLGEQYF,TGTGCCAGCAGCTTGACTAGTTTGGGCGAGCAGTACTTC
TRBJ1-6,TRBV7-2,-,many,CASSLALGGSPLHF,TGTGCCAGCAGCTTAGCCCTAGGGGGATCACCCCTCCACTTT
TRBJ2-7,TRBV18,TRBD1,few,CASSTGTGTYEQYF,TGTGCCAGCTCAACCGGGACAGGGACCTACGAGCAGTACTTC
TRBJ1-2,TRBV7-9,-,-,CASSSVATNYGYTF,TGTGCCAGCAGCTCCGTGGCCACTAACTATGGCTACACCTTC
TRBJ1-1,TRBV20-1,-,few,CSARGGTATPEAFF,TGCAGTGCTAGAGGCGGGACGGCTACGCCTGAAGCTTTCTTT
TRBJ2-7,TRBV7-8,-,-,CASSPWGGVSYEQYF,TGTGCCAGCAGCCCCTGGGGGGGCGTATCCTACGAGCAGTACTTC
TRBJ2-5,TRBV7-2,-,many,CASSKARAGETQYF,TGTGCCAGCAGCAAAGCCAGGGCGGGAGAGACCCAGTACTTC
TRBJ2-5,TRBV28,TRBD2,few,CASSRGGAESKTQYF,TGTGCCAGCAGCCGCGGGGGGGCCGAGTCGAAGACCCAGTACTTC
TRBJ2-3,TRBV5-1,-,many,CASSPSTTHTDTQYF,TGCGCCAGCAGCCCTAGTACTACCCACACAGATACGCAGTATTTT
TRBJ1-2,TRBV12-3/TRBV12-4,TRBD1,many,CASSFQGVGYGYTF,TGTGCCAGCAGTTTCCAGGGGGTGGGGTATGGCTACACCTTC
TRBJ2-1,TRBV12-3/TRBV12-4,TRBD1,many,CASSLARQGLGNEQFF,TGTGCCAGCAGTTTAGCGCGACAGGGGCTTGGCAATGAGCAGTTCTTC
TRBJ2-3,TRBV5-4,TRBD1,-,CASRLGQDTDTQYF,TGTGCCAGCAGGCTCGGACAGGACACAGATACGCAGTATTTT
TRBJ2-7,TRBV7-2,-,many,CASSPDLGRYYEQYF,TGTGCCAGCAGCCCTGATCTAGGGAGATACTACGAGCAGTACTTC
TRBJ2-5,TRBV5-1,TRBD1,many,CASSTQGAGSGETQYF,TGCGCCAGCAGCACTCAGGGGGCGGGGTCCGGAGAGACCCAGTACTTC
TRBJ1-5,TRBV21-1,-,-,CASSFHSSRDSNQPQHF,TGTGCCAGCAGCTTCCATTCGAGCAGGGATAGCAATCAGCCCCAGCATTTT